The 6 T cell receptor beta chains presented below share a single source sample, sequenced in a study of blood T cell repertoires in COVID-19. Measured with immunoSEQ multiplex PCR; TCRdb has only the in-frame clones, and not every one. The table records over 200,000 clones, 65% to 90% of them present only once. The specimen sequenced was peripheral blood. The receptors were gathered from a man older than 75 with acute or convalescent COVID-19.

The J gene is TRBJ1-3, the V gene TRBV5-1; unclear D gene. V was pared by 0 bases and J by 0 bases, with 7 bases between. Looked up from germline, CDR1 is SGHRS and CDR2 is YFSETQ. This CDR3 has 15 amino acids. The CDR3, as DNA: TGCGCCAGCAGCTTGGACGGCGGCTCTGGAAACACCATATATTTT. This sequence encodes CASSLDGGSGNTIYF.

The chain links TRBV28 to TRBJ1-4; D is perhaps TRBD1 (6 bases). The CDR3 loop spans 13 amino acids. With 7 bases removed from V and 5 bases from J, the gap between germline ends came to 11 bases. Germline lookup yields CDR1 MDHEN and CDR2 SYDVKM. CDR3 loop: CASKKTGNEKLFF. The DNA of the CDR3 is TGTGCCAGCAAAAAGACAGGCAATGAAAAACTGTTTTTT. Full variable domain (outside the CDR3, taken from reference TRBV28 and TRBJ1-4): DVKVTQSSRYLVKRTGEKVFLECVQDMDHENMFWYRQDPGLGLRLIYFSYDVKMKEKGDIPEGYSVSREKKERFSLILESASTNQTSMYLCASKKTGNEKLFFGSGTQLSVL.

The chain carries TRBV2 and TRBJ2-3; D remains ambiguous. Germline-derived CDR1 and CDR2 are SNHLY and FYNNEI. This CDR3 is built from 13 residues. Trimming took off 8 bases at V and 0 bases at J, with 9 bases between the two ends. In DNA form, the CDR3 reads TGTGCCAGCGGCCGACTTAGCACAGATACGCAGTATTTT. This translates into CASGRLSTDTQYF.

The rearrangement uses TRBV2 and TRBJ2-5; 11 bases line up with TRBD1. Germline CDR1 reads SNHLY; CDR2 reads FYNNEI. Trimming cost V 4 bases and J 3 bases; bases outside gene matches: 10. The CDR3 totals 17 residues. The CDR3 region has the DNA TGTGCCAGCAGTGCCAGGACAGGGGGCGCATCCAAAGAGACCCAGTACTTC. Amino acids: CASSARTGGASKETQYF.

The chain couples TRBV6-1 to TRBJ2-5; no clear D gene. CDR1 MNHNS and CDR2 SASEGT come from the germline V gene. The V end lost 4 bases, the J end lost 2 bases, and 17 bases lay between the germline ends. The CDR3 totals 16 residues. The CDR3 sequence is CASSVYSGSSQETQYF. The CDR3 nucleotides read TGTGCCAGCAGTGTCTATTCCGGGTCAAGTCAAGAGACCCAGTACTTC.

The chain employs TRBV27 and TRBJ2-5; 10 nucleotides match TRBD1. Losses at the gene ends were 8 bases for V and 5 bases for J; bases not matched to a gene: 11. This CDR3 is 15 amino acids long. Germline-derived CDR1 and CDR2 are MNHEY and SMNVEV (reference sequence). In DNA, the CDR3 is TGTGCCAGCCGGGACAGGGGATTAGTCGGGGAGACCCAGTACTTC. It codes for CASRDRGLVGETQYF.